This paragraph covers one T cell receptor beta chain sequence. Its antigen target is currently unknown. Qualities for individual bases were not recorded, and no much larger clone is one base off. RNA from unsorted whole blood was extracted with TRIzol reagent, and germline DNA was obtained with the DNeasy Blood & Tissue kit. Patients had chronic HBV infection and were treatment-naive at sampling. Before surgery, about 4 milliliters of peripheral blood were collected into K2EDTA tubes. This entry is derived from a study of tumor-infiltrating lymphocytes in primary liver carcinoma (dated by TCRdb to about 2017). Background on the whole study: Between late 2015 and March 2016, five patients in China with histopathologically diagnosed primary liver carcinoma had surgical resection. Tumors of the five patients were stage T1-T3 N0M0 with maximum diameters of roughly 4.2 to 11 cm. TCRbeta repertoire sequencing, expression microarrays and whole-exome sequencing were combined in the study across five regions of each liver tumor, with adjacent normal tissue and blood also included. A total of about 35 specimens from 5 patients underwent TCRbeta repertoire sequencing, comprising some 25 tumor regions, 5 adjacent noncancerous liver tissues and 5 peripheral blood samples. Roughly 3.65 to 8 million productive TCRbeta reads were obtained per sample, and no significant difference in read depth was found between tissue types. Of the five patients (three men and two women, aged 30 to 69 years), four had hepatocellular carcinoma and one had combined HCC and intrahepatic cholangiocarcinoma. Technical replicate repertoires showed high reproducibility, with mean shared-clone rates around 0.91 and correlation coefficients above 0.95.

The CDR3 measures 16 amino acids from cysteine to phenylalanine. Only the CDR3 part of the read is kept: 48 bases, read in frame from the first base. V lost 10 bases and J lost 7 bases; the stretch between them is 26 bases long. Summary of the overall study and its limitations: With just five patients in the study, the authors point out that the findings should be validated in a larger study. Only the TCR beta chain was sequenced, so true repertoire diversity is likely underestimated because unpaired alpha chains were not captured. Pairs of tumor regions showed greater repertoire overlap (mean approximately 35%) than tumor-adjacent pairs (roughly 17%) or tumor-blood pairs (around 15%), which is consistent with antigen-driven expansion. Comparison of CD4+ and CD8+ T cell repertoires was precluded by the use of bulk unsorted samples. The top 250 clones made up a significantly larger repertoire fraction in tumors than in blood (p = 0.039).

Starting from 450 to 500 ng total RNA, TCRbeta-specific cDNA was produced by reverse transcription with a constant-region primer and ProtoScript II reverse transcriptase. Three nested multiplex PCR rounds, following a slightly modified ARM-PCR procedure, were used to build the TCRbeta libraries. Each of the first two PCR rounds ran for around 10 cycles using multiplex TRBV1-TRBV30 forward primers together with a Cbeta reverse primer. Sample barcodes and Illumina adapters were added in a final 25-cycle PCR using Deep VentR polymerase. Before sequencing, amplicons of 200-500 bp were purified from gel using a QIAquick gel extraction kit. The TCRbeta amplicons were sequenced with 250-bp paired-end reads on an Illumina HiSeq 2500. In the paper's pipeline: Quality trimming of reads was performed with Trimmomatic v0.33, and paired reads were merged with FLASH v1.2.11 so that full CDR3 sequences could be recovered. MiGEC v1.2.1b assigned V, D and J germline segments to the rearranged TCRbeta sequences. Clonotype statistics and Shannon-Wiener diversity indices were calculated with VDJtools v1.0.0. To reduce sampling bias, subsequent analyses other than the diversity analysis used only the 250 most abundant clonotypes in each sample. The raw public data were reprocessed by TCRdb itself: fastp quality trimming at Q25, MiXCR clonotype calling, in-frame beta chains only. Rows are combined by CDR3 protein, so each entry shows the most common genes and DNA. TCRdb, rather than the study authors, made the V and J calls. The sample table shows about 320,000 distinct CDR3 sequences, and about 60% are seen once. The ten biggest clones cover about 9.4% of the sample.

Sequenced: peripheral blood. The chain uses TRBV12-3 or TRBV12-4 and TRBJ2-1; a tentative D match to TRBD2 spans 7 bases. The clonotype comes from a man aged 40-49 years with primary liver carcinoma and hepatitis B virus infection. The CDR3 protein sequence reads: CATIQGWAGDSNEQFF. Read as DNA, the sequence is TGTGCCACCATTCAGGGGTGGGCGGGAGATTCTAATGAGCAGTTCTTC.